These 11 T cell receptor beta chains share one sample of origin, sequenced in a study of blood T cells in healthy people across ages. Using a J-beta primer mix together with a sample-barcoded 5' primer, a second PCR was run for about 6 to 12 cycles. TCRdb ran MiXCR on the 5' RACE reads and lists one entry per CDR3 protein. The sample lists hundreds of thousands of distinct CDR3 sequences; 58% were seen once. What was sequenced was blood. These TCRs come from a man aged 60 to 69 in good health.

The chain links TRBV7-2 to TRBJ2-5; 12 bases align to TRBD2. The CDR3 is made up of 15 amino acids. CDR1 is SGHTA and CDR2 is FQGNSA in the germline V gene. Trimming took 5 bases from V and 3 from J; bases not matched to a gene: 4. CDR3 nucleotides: TGTGCCAGCAGCGCCCGGACTAGCGGGGAAGAGACCCAGTACTTC. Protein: CASSARTSGEETQYF. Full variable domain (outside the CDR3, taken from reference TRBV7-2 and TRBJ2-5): GAGVSQSPSNKVTEKGKDVELRCDPISGHTALYWYRQSLGQGLEFLIYFQGNSAPDKSGLPSDRFSAERTGGSVSTLTIQRTQQEDSAVYLCASSARTSGEETQYFGPGTRLLVL.

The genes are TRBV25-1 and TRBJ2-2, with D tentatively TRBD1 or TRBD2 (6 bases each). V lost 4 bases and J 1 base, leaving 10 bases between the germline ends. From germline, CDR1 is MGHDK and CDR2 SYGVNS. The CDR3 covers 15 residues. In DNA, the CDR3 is TGTGCCAGCAGTGGGGGGGCGAAGAACACCGGGGAGCTGTTTTTT. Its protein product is CASSGGAKNTGELFF.

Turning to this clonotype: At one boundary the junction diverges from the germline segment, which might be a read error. The CDR3 DNA sequence: TGTGCCAGCAGTTTCAGAGTGGGCGGAGATACGGAGTATTTT. It specifies CASSFRVGGDTEYF. This chain links TRBV12-3 or TRBV12-4 with TRBJ2-3; D is unresolved. The CDR3 consists of 14 residues.

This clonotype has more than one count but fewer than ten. CDR3 region: CASSLAEGDAPSFF. CDR3 DNA: TGTGCCAGCAGCCTCGCGGAGGGGGATGCCCCTTCTTTCTTT. The V gene is TRBV7-6, the J gene TRBJ1-1; D is perhaps TRBD1 (6 bases). V lost 5 bases and J 12 bases, leaving 22 bases between the germline ends. Germline V gene data show CDR1 as SGHVS and CDR2 as FNYEAQ. There are 14 residues in the CDR3.

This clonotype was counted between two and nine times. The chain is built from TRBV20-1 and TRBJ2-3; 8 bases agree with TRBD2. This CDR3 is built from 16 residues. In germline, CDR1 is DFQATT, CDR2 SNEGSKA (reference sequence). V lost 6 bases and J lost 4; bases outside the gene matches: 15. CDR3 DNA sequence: TGCAGTGCCCAAAAAAGCGGGGGTGGTTTCGCAGATACGCAGTATTTT. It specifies CSAQKSGGGFADTQYF.

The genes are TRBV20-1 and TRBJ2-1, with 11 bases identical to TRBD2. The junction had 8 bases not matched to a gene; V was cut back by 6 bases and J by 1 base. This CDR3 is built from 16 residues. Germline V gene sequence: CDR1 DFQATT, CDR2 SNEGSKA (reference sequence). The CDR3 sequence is CSADSGGAQSYNEQFF. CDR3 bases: TGCAGTGCAGATAGCGGGGGGGCACAATCCTACAATGAGCAGTTCTTC.

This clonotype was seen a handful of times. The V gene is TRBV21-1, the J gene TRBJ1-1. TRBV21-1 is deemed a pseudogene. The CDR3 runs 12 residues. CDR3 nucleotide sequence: TGTGCCAGCAGCAATGAGGCAGGGCAAGCTTTCTTT. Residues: CASSNEAGQAFF.

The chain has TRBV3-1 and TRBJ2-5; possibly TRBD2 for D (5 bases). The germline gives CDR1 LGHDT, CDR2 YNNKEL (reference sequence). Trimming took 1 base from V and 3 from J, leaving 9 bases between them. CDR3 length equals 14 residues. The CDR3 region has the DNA TGTGCCAGCAGCCAAGCCGGGATAAAAGAGACCCAGTACTTC. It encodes CASSQAGIKETQYF.

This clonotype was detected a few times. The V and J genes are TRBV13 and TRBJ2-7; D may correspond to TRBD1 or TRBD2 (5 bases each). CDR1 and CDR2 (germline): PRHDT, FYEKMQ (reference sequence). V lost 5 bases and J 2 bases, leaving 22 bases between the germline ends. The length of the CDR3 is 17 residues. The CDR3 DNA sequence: TGTGCCAGCAGCAACCAACACCCAGGAGAGGGGACCTACGAGCAGTACTTC. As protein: CASSNQHPGEGTYEQYF.

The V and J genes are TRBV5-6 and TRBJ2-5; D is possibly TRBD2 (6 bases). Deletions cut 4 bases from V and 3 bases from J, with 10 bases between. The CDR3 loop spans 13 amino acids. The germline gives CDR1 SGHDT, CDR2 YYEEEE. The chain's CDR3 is CASSHRLEETQYF. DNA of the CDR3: TGTGCCAGCAGCCACCGACTAGAAGAGACCCAGTACTTC.

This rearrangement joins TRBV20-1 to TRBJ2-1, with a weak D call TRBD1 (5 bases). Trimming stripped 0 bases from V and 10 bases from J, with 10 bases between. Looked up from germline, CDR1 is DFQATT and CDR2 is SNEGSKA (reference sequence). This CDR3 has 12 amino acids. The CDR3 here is CSARDPGKEQFF. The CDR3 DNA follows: TGCAGTGCTAGAGATCCAGGGAAGGAGCAGTTCTTC.